One T cell receptor (beta chain) is described in this entry. The sample is drawn from a study of blood T cell repertoires in COVID-19. Looking at the study overall: Specimens from acute and convalescent COVID-19 originated in the United States, Italy and Spain. T cells, B-cell-depleted T cells, or PBMCs supplied cDNA or gDNA.

The germline CDR1 and CDR2 sequences are LNHDA and SQIVND (reference sequence). The CDR3 consists of 11 residues. Trimming pared 8 bases from V and 3 bases from J, leaving 7 bases between. Under the authors' procedure: By means of reference gene primer amplification, nucleated cell counts were estimated. Sequenced by immunoSEQ multiplex PCR; TCRdb stores in-frame clones only, minus some. V and J calls and clone size are as listed in that table; D and trimming were resolved from the DNA. The sample lists more than 150,000 clones, around 87% occurring once. The gene calls are TRBV19 and TRBJ1-2; D remains unclear. The source is a woman aged 18-30 years who had recovered from COVID-19. What was sequenced was peripheral blood. The CDR3 DNA follows: TGTGCCAGTCAGATGTACTATGGCTACACCTTC. The encoded protein is CASQMYYGYTF.